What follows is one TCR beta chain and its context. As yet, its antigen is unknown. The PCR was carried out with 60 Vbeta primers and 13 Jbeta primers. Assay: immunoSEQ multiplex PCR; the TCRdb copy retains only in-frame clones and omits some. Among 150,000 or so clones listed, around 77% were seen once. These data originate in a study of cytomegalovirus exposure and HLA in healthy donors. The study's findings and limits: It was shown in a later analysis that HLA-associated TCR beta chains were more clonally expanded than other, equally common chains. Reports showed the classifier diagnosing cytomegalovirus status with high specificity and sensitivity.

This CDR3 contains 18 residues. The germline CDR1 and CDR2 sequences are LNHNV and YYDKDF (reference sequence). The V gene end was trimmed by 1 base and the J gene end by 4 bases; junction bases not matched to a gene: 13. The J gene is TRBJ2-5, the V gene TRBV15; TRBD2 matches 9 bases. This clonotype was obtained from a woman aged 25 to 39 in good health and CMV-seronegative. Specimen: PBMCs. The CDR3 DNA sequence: TGTGCCACCAGCAGAGCGGGGTTGGCGGGGGGGTTTTTAGAGACCCAGTACTTC. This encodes CATSRAGLAGGFLETQYF.